What follows are 7 T cell receptor beta chains derived from one specimen sequenced in a study of blood T cells in healthy people across ages. Using a J-beta primer mix together with a sample-barcoded 5' primer, a second PCR was run for about 6 to 12 cycles. Via MiXCR, TCRdb re-called the 5' RACE reads, giving one row per CDR3 protein. The data hold fewer than 2,000,000 distinct CDR3 sequences, with roughly a third observed a single time. The source material was blood. These receptor sequences come from a young woman in good health.

The chain combines TRBV5-5 with TRBJ1-1, with a weak D call TRBD1 (5 bases). From germline, CDR1 is SGHKS and CDR2 YYEKEE (reference sequence). The CDR3 covers 16 residues. V lost 0 bases and J 0 bases, leaving 12 bases between the germline ends. The CDR3 DNA reads as TGTGCCAGCAGCTTGGGGCGGACAAGCATGAACACTGAAGCTTTCTTT. Its translation is CASSLGRTSMNTEAFF.

V is TRBV5-1 and J is TRBJ2-3; 7 bases align to TRBD1. The CDR3 consists of 14 residues. Germline assignment: CDR1 SGHRS and CDR2 YFSETQ. Trimming at V came to 4 bases and at J to 3 bases, leaving 5 bases not matched to a gene. CDR3 amino acids: CASSMGQTTDTQYF. CDR3 sequence (DNA): TGCGCCAGCAGCATGGGACAGACAACAGATACGCAGTATTTT.

The chain combines TRBV18 with TRBJ2-3; tentative D call: TRBD2 (5 bases). There are 14 residues in the CDR3. From germline, CDR1 is KGHSH and CDR2 LQKENI. V lost 3 bases, J lost 4 bases, and 11 bases lay in between. In DNA form, the CDR3 reads TGTGCCAGCTCACCCGGGGTTCTCCCAGATACGCAGTATTTT. Translation gives CASSPGVLPDTQYF.

This clonotype was observed a single time. The J gene is TRBJ2-7, the V gene TRBV30; the D is unclear. CDR1 is GTSNPN and CDR2 is SVGIG in the germline V gene (reference sequence). Trimming stripped 0 bases from V and 6 bases from J, with 9 bases between. This CDR3 has 12 amino acids. The CDR3 is CAWSVGGVEQYF. The CDR3 region has the DNA TGTGCCTGGAGTGTGGGTGGGGTCGAGCAGTACTTC.

This rearrangement joins TRBV28 to TRBJ2-3; possibly TRBD2 for D (6 bases). The CDR3 has 16 amino acids. V was shortened by 8 bases and J by 0 bases, with 18 bases between the two germline ends. Germline V gene lookup returns CDR1 MDHEN and CDR2 SYDVKM. CDR3 region: CASGEEGYSSTDTQYF. CDR3 nucleotide sequence: TGTGCCAGCGGGGAGGAGGGATACTCTAGCACAGATACGCAGTATTTT. The variable domain in full, with the rest retrieved from reference TRBV28 and TRBJ2-3, is DVKVTQSSRYLVKRTGEKVFLECVQDMDHENMFWYRQDPGLGLRLIYFSYDVKMKEKGDIPEGYSVSREKKERFSLILESASTNQTSMYLCASGEEGYSSTDTQYFGPGTRLTVL.

This clonotype was found a few times. The rearrangement links TRBV29-1 to TRBJ2-1; 7 bases align to TRBD2. The CDR3 loop spans 16 amino acids. Trimming at V came to 0 bases and at J to 0 bases, leaving 5 bases not matched to a gene. Germline loops: CDR1 SQVTM, CDR2 ANQGSEA. CDR3 sequence reads: CSVEDPTSASYNEQFF. DNA for the CDR3: TGCAGCGTTGAAGATCCAACTAGCGCCTCCTACAATGAGCAGTTCTTC.

This clonotype has a handful of counts. The chain couples TRBV4-1 to TRBJ1-6, with TRBD1 as a possible D gene (5 bases). This CDR3 is built from 15 residues. Germline values: CDR1 MGHRA, CDR2 YSYEKL. V was shortened by 4 bases and J by 10 bases, with 17 bases between the two germline ends. The CDR3 coding sequence is TGCGCCAGCAGCCCCCCGGGGGGGGTCTTCTCACCCCTCCACTTT. It specifies CASSPPGGVFSPLHF.